The clone carrying this TCR beta chain appeared once. This entry is derived from a study of blood T cell repertoires in COVID-19. Study-level background: The origin of the acute and convalescent COVID-19 samples was the United States, Italy and Spain. Nucleic acid was either cDNA or gDNA, and it came from T cells, B-cell-depleted T cells, or PBMCs.

V was clipped by 5 bases and J by 6 bases; unmatched bases: 6. The CDR3 spans 15 residues. Germline V gene lookup returns CDR1 LNHDA and CDR2 SQIVND (reference sequence). Per the authors' pipeline: Amplifying reference gene primers gave estimates of nucleated cell counts. Produced via immunoSEQ multiplex PCR; TCRdb's table is partial and in-frame only. The D gene and trimming were derived from the DNA, and the V and J assignments and clone size from that table. The sample includes tens of thousands of clones, about 89% of them seen just once. The rearrangement uses TRBV19 and TRBJ1-6; 8 nucleotides agree with TRBD1. Sequenced material: peripheral blood. The TCR originated in a human donor in a cohort sampled during active COVID-19. CDR3 nucleotides: TGTGCCAGTAGTGCGACAGGGGCGGGTAATTCACCCCTCCACTTT. It translates to CASSATGAGNSPLHF. Using reference TRBV19 and TRBJ1-6 for the parts outside the CDR3, the full variable domain is DGGITQSPKYLFRKEGQNVTLSCEQNLNHDAMYWYRQDPGQGLRLIYYSQIVNDFQKGDIAEGYSVSREKKESFPLTVTSAQKNPTAFYLCASSATGAGNSPLHFGNGTRLTVT.